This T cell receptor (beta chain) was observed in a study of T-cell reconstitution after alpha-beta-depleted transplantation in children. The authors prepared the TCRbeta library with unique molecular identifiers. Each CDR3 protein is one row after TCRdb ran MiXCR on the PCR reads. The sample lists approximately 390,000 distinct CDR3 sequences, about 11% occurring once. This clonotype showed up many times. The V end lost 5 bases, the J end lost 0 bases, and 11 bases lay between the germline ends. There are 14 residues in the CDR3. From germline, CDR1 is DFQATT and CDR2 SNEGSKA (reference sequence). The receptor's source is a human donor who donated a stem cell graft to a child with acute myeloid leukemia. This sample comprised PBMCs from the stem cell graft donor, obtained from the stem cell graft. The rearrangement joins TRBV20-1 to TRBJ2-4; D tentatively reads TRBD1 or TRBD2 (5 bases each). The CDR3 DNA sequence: TGCAGTGCTGGGACCCCGCTAGCCAAAAACATTCAGTACTTC. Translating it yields CSAGTPLAKNIQYF.